This T cell receptor beta chain is drawn from a study of blood T cell repertoires in COVID-19. Original processing methods: Quantification of nucleated cells was approximated via reference gene primer amplification. Measured with immunoSEQ multiplex PCR; TCRdb has only the in-frame clones, and not every one. The V and J calls and clone size are taken from that table; D and trimming were inferred from the DNA. The sample holds about 250,000 clones; more than 75% are singletons and the top ten take 6.6%. Individuals aged about 18 to 100 years were recruited from 24 US areas. The study recruited exposed participants who had met a COVID-19 case within 2 weeks before entry. This CDR3 is 14 amino acids long. CDR1 is MDHEN and CDR2 is SYDVKM in the germline V gene. Trimming removed 3 bases from V and 2 bases from J, with 5 bases in between.

What was sequenced was PBMCs or T cells enriched from blood (not recorded which). The chain uses TRBV28 and TRBJ2-6, with unresolved D. The clonotype originates from a woman in her fifties or sixties who had been exposed to COVID-19. The CDR3 spells CASSFLAGANVLTF. DNA of the CDR3: TGTGCCAGCAGTTTTTTAGCTGGGGCCAACGTCCTGACTTTC.